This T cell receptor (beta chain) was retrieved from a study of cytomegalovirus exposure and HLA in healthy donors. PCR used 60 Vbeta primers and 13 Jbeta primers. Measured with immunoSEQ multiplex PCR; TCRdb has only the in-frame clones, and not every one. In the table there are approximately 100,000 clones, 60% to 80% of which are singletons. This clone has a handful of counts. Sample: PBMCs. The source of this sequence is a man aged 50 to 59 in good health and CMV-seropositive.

The CDR3 protein is CASSNRVDSGNTIYF. The CDR3 nucleotides are TGTGCCAGCAGCAACAGGGTTGACTCTGGAAACACCATATATTTT. This chain joins TRBV11-2 and TRBJ1-3; a weak D match, TRBD1 (6 bases). V dropped 5 bases and J dropped 0 bases, with 11 bases sitting between them. This CDR3 has 15 residues. Per the germline V gene, CDR1 is SGHAT and CDR2 is FQNNGV.